Listed here are 32 T cell receptor beta chains from one sample, sequenced in a study of blood T cell repertoires in COVID-19. The assay was immunoSEQ multiplex PCR, and TCRdb's table has in-frame clones only and misses some. The data contain under 75,000 clones, under 85% of them singletons. The specimen sequenced was peripheral blood. These receptors were obtained from a woman aged 70-85 years with acute or convalescent COVID-19.

In its sample, this clone was seen a few times. This chain links TRBV6-5 with TRBJ2-7, with D maybe TRBD1 (6 bases). This CDR3 region has 15 residues. Germline CDR1 MNHEY, CDR2 SVGAGI. V lost 5 bases and J lost 3, with 17 bases in between. The chain's CDR3 is CASSRPGQRFYEQYF. The CDR3 DNA reads TGTGCCAGCAGTAGACCCGGACAGAGGTTCTACGAGCAGTACTTC.

This clone has a handful of counts. The chain couples TRBV29-1 to TRBJ2-3; 10 positions match TRBD2. The junction had 5 bases not matched to a gene; V was cut back by 7 bases and J by 1 base. The germline V gene encodes CDR1 SQVTM and CDR2 ANQGSEA. This CDR3 is 14 amino acids long. CDR3 protein: CSELAGDGTDTQYF. CDR3 nucleotide sequence: TGCAGCGAGCTAGCGGGGGATGGCACAGATACGCAGTATTTT.

This sequence joins TRBV6-5 and TRBJ1-5; TRBD1 matches 9 bases. The CDR3 totals 14 residues. Germline assignment: CDR1 MNHEY and CDR2 SVGAGI. The trim removed 6 bases at V and 4 bases at J, leaving 4 bases unmatched. The CDR3 loop reads CASRNRGRNQPQHF. The CDR3 DNA follows: TGTGCCAGCAGGAACAGGGGGCGAAATCAGCCCCAGCATTTT.

CDR3 nucleotides: TGTGCCAGCAGTGGGGGCACAAACTATGGCTACACCTTC. It yields the protein CASSGGTNYGYTF. The rearrangement uses TRBV2 and TRBJ1-2, with a weak D call TRBD1 (5 bases). V lost 4 bases and J 2 bases, leaving 8 bases between the germline ends. Germline V gives CDR1 SNHLY, CDR2 FYNNEI. CDR3 size: 13 residues. Supplemented by reference TRBV2 and TRBJ1-2, the full variable domain reads EPEVTQTPSHQVTQMGQEVILRCVPISNHLYFYWYRQILGQKVEFLVSFYNNEISEKSEIFDDQFSVERPDGSNFTLKIRSTKLEDSAMYFCASSGGTNYGYTFGSGTRLTVV.

The chain employs TRBV4-2 and TRBJ2-1; D perhaps matches TRBD2 (6 bases). This CDR3 comprises 16 residues. Trimming took off 0 bases at V and 6 bases at J, with 15 bases between the two ends. Per germline, CDR1 LGHNA and CDR2 YNFKEQ. The CDR3: CASSQEFRGSSNEQFF. CDR3 sequence (DNA): TGTGCCAGCAGCCAAGAATTTCGGGGGAGCAGCAATGAGCAGTTCTTC.

The rearrangement uses TRBV11-3 and TRBJ1-1; TRBD1 aligns across 7 bases. The CDR3 is made up of 16 amino acids. Germline trimming cut 1 base from V and 0 bases from J; bases unmatched to any gene: 5. From germline, CDR1 is SGHNT and CDR2 YENEEA. In nucleotides, the CDR3 is TGTGCCAGCAGCTTAGGGGGGACAGTTATGAACACTGAAGCTTTCTTT. Amino acids: CASSLGGTVMNTEAFF.

The rearrangement joins TRBV10-3 to TRBJ2-3, with D perhaps TRBD2 (7 bases). Per the germline V gene, CDR1 is ENHRY and CDR2 is SYGVKD. The CDR3 consists of 15 residues. V gave up 3 bases and J gave up 3 bases, with 13 bases separating them. CDR3 protein: CAISEGGGKTDTQYF. Written as DNA, the CDR3 is TGTGCCATCAGTGAAGGGGGAGGGAAGACAGATACGCAGTATTTT.

CDR3 bases: TGTGCCAGCAGTCAGGGCGGGGGCCCCCACAATGAGCAGTTCTTC. It encodes CASSQGGGPHNEQFF. V is TRBV28 and J is TRBJ2-1; D may be TRBD2 (7 bases). Germline V gene sequence: CDR1 MDHEN, CDR2 SYDVKM. V was shortened by 5 bases and J by 5 bases, with 16 bases between the two germline ends. CDR3 length: 15 residues.

The chain joins TRBV2 to TRBJ2-4; D may be TRBD2 (7 bases). Trimming shortened V by 6 bases and J by 2 bases, and 11 bases separated the two germline ends. The CDR3 totals 14 residues. Germline V gene lookup returns CDR1 SNHLY and CDR2 FYNNEI. The CDR3 sequence: CASSEGGTKNIQYF. In DNA form, the CDR3 reads TGTGCCAGCAGCGAGGGGGGGACCAAAAACATTCAGTACTTC.

The gene calls are TRBV6-2 or TRBV6-3 and TRBJ1-2, with 8 bases fitting TRBD1. The V gene's germline CDR1 is MNHEY and CDR2 SVGEGT. There are 15 residues in the CDR3. J gave up 1 base and V 6 bases, and 7 bases lay outside the gene matches. As DNA, the CDR3 is TGTGCCAGCAGCTCCCTTGACAGGGGTAACTATGGCTACACCTTC. Translation gives CASSSLDRGNYGYTF.

The chain employs TRBV7-2 and TRBJ2-7; perhaps TRBD2 as D (6 bases). The CDR3 length is 13 residues. The germline CDR1 and CDR2 sequences are SGHTA and FQGNSA. Between the trimmed V and J ends, which lost 5 bases and 5 bases, there was a span of 13 bases. The CDR3 DNA follows: TGTGCCAGCAGCCTTCAACCGGGGGACGAGCAGTACTTC. Translation gives CASSLQPGDEQYF.

The rearrangement uses TRBV10-3 and TRBJ2-7, with D tentatively TRBD1 (6 bases). The V gene's germline CDR1 is ENHRY and CDR2 SYGVKD. The CDR3 runs 16 residues. Trimming removed 0 bases at V and 4 bases at J, with 16 bases between. In nucleotides, the CDR3 is TGTGCCATCAGTGAGTCTTACAGCCAGGGGAAGTACGAGCAGTACTTC. Residues: CAISESYSQGKYEQYF.

The chain uses TRBV5-6 and TRBJ1-6; D is unresolved. The CDR3 has 15 amino acids. The germline V gene has CDR1 SGHDT and CDR2 YYEEEE. V dropped 6 bases and J dropped 0 bases, with 10 bases sitting between them. The chain's CDR3 is CASTTADSYNSPLHF. CDR3 DNA: TGTGCCAGCACCACAGCCGACTCCTATAATTCACCCCTCCACTTT. The variable domain in full, with the rest retrieved from reference TRBV5-6 and TRBJ1-6, is DAGVTQSPTHLIKTRGQQVTLRCSPKSGHDTVSWYQQALGQGPQFIFQYYEEEERQRGNFPDRFSGHQFPNYSSELNVNALLLGDSALYLCASTTADSYNSPLHFGNGTRLTVT.

V is TRBV19 and J is TRBJ1-1; 9 nucleotides match TRBD1. Germline trimming cut 5 bases from V and 1 base from J; bases unmatched to any gene: 8. From germline, CDR1 is LNHDA and CDR2 SQIVND (reference sequence). The length of the CDR3 is 16 residues. CDR3 DNA: TGTGCCAGTAGTTTCACAGGGGGCTACACGAACACTGAAGCTTTCTTT. It codes for CASSFTGGYTNTEAFF.

The gene calls are TRBV5-5 and TRBJ2-4; 10 bases line up with TRBD1. Germline CDR1 reads SGHKS; CDR2 reads YYEKEE (reference sequence). CDR3 length equals 14 residues. Unmatched junction bases numbered 6, after V lost 3 bases and J lost 9 bases. CDR3 region: CASSSGTGDGIQYF. Here the CDR3 DNA reads TGTGCCAGCAGCTCGGGGACAGGGGATGGCATTCAGTACTTC. Combining the CDR3 with reference TRBV5-5 and TRBJ2-4 gives the whole variable domain DAGVTQSPTHLIKTRGQQVTLRCSPISGHKSVSWYQQVLGQGPQFIFQYYEKEERGRGNFPDRFSARQFPNYSSELNVNALLLGDSALYLCASSSGTGDGIQYFGAGTRLSVL.

Only one count was recorded for this clone. The V gene is TRBV4-2, the J gene TRBJ2-7; 10 bases align to TRBD2. The germline CDR1 and CDR2 sequences are LGHNA and YNFKEQ. The J segment lost 3 bases and the V segment lost 2 bases, leaving 7 bases of the junction unmatched. This CDR3 contains 16 residues. Here the CDR3 DNA reads TGTGCCAGCAGCCAAACCTCAGCGGGGGGGCGCTACGAGCAGTACTTC. Translating gives CASSQTSAGGRYEQYF.

The chain uses TRBV19 and TRBJ1-2; the match to TRBD1 covers 10 bases. The CDR3 totals 15 residues. The germline V gene encodes CDR1 LNHDA and CDR2 SQIVND (reference sequence). J lost 3 bases, V lost 5 bases, and 6 bases had no gene match. CDR3 nucleotides: TGTGCCAGTAGTGCGACAGGGGGCCGGGACTATGGCTACACCTTC. The encoded protein is CASSATGGRDYGYTF.

The chain links TRBV4-1 to TRBJ1-5, with 8 bases fitting TRBD1. V trimming: 3 bases; J trimming: 5 bases; junction bases outside the gene matches: 3. CDR1 MGHRA and CDR2 YSYEKL come from the germline V gene. CDR3 size: 14 residues. The CDR3 DNA sequence: TGCGCCAGCAGCCATACAGGGGGGGATCAGCCCCAGCATTTT. Its protein is CASSHTGGDQPQHF.

The rearrangement uses TRBV15 and TRBJ2-4; no definite D call. The length of the CDR3 is 12 residues. Trimming stripped 4 bases from V and 4 bases from J, with 5 bases between. Germline V gene lookup returns CDR1 LNHNV and CDR2 YYDKDF (reference sequence). The CDR3 is CATSIRKNIQYF. The CDR3 DNA sequence: TGTGCCACCAGCATTAGAAAAAACATTCAGTACTTC. Looking up the rest from reference TRBV15 and TRBJ2-4 gives the full variable domain: DAMVIQNPRYQVTQFGKPVTLSCSQTLNHNVMYWYQQKSSQAPKLLFHYYDKDFNNEADTPDNFQSRRPNTSFCFLDIRSPGLGDTAMYLCATSIRKNIQYFGAGTRLSVL.

The rearrangement joins TRBV7-2 to TRBJ2-2, with a possible D match to TRBD1 (5 bases). CDR3 length: 14 amino acids. Germline CDR1 reads SGHTA; CDR2 reads FQGNSA. The germline V and J ends were trimmed by 2 bases and 6 bases, with 10 bases remaining between them. Written as DNA, the CDR3 is TGTGCCAGCAGCTTAACAGGTTTTCCCGGGGAGCTGTTTTTT. Its protein product is CASSLTGFPGELFF. The full variable domain, its missing parts supplied by reference TRBV7-2 and TRBJ2-2, is GAGVSQSPSNKVTEKGKDVELRCDPISGHTALYWYRQSLGQGLEFLIYFQGNSAPDKSGLPSDRFSAERTGGSVSTLTIQRTQQEDSAVYLCASSLTGFPGELFFGEGSRLTVL.

V and J are TRBV2 and TRBJ1-5; TRBD1 aligns across 7 bases. The J segment lost 6 bases and the V segment lost 6 bases, leaving 8 bases of the junction unmatched. CDR3 length: 14 residues. Germline CDR1 SNHLY, CDR2 FYNNEI. In nucleotides, the CDR3 is TGTGCCAGCAGGCCGACAGGGAATCGTCAGCCCCAGCATTTT. Protein: CASRPTGNRQPQHF.

The genes are TRBV28 and TRBJ2-1; possible D gene TRBD1, 6 bases. Trimming removed 3 bases at V and 7 bases at J, with 13 bases between. Germline V gene sequence: CDR1 MDHEN, CDR2 SYDVKM. The CDR3 is 14 amino acids. The CDR3 loop is CASSFRTVRNEQFF. Written as DNA, the CDR3 is TGTGCCAGCAGTTTTCGGACAGTAAGGAATGAGCAGTTCTTC.

This chain connects TRBV5-1 to TRBJ2-7, with 11 bases fitting TRBD1. CDR1 is SGHRS, CDR2 YFSETQ, per germline. V lost 5 bases and J lost 2; bases outside the gene matches: 3. The length of the CDR3 is 14 residues. The CDR3: CASRAGQGAYEQYF. As DNA, the CDR3 is TGCGCCAGCAGAGCGGGACAGGGGGCCTACGAGCAGTACTTC. Full variable domain (remainder filled in from reference TRBV5-1 and TRBJ2-7): KAGVTQTPRYLIKTRGQQVTLSCSPISGHRSVSWYQQTPGQGLQFLFEYFSETQRNKGNFPGRFSGRQFSNSRSEMNVSTLELGDSALYLCASRAGQGAYEQYFGPGTRLTVT.

The rearrangement links TRBV13 to TRBJ2-2, with 8 bases matching TRBD1. V lost 5 bases, J lost 4 bases, and 3 bases stayed unmatched. The CDR3 runs 14 residues. Germline V gene lookup returns CDR1 PRHDT and CDR2 FYEKMQ (reference sequence). The CDR3 nucleotides read TGTGCCAGCAGCAAAGGGACAGGCACCGGGGAGCTGTTTTTT. This translates into CASSKGTGTGELFF.

This chain connects TRBV11-2 to TRBJ2-3, with a weak D call TRBD1 (6 bases). Deletions cut 5 bases from V and 4 bases from J, with 19 bases between. Germline CDR1 SGHAT, CDR2 FQNNGV. The CDR3 is 16 residues long. DNA for the CDR3: TGTGCCAGCAGCCAAGGGACACTGGGTTTGGCAGATACGCAGTATTTT. Translation: CASSQGTLGLADTQYF.

V and J are TRBV23-1 and TRBJ2-7; 10 nucleotides match TRBD1. TRBV23-1 is designated an ORF whose function remains uncertain. The V segment lost 4 bases and the J segment 4 bases; nucleotides outside the gene matches: 4. The CDR3 is 14 amino acids. CDR3 amino acids: CASSPDRGRYEQYF. Here the CDR3 DNA reads TGCGCCAGCAGTCCTGACAGGGGGCGGTACGAGCAGTACTTC.

V and J are TRBV7-2 and TRBJ1-1, with unresolved D. Per germline, CDR1 SGHTA and CDR2 FQGNSA. V was shortened by 2 bases and J by 2 bases, with 9 bases between the two germline ends. This CDR3 comprises 14 residues. The CDR3 reads CASSLWQTNTEAFF. The CDR3 DNA is TGTGCCAGCAGCTTATGGCAGACTAACACTGAAGCTTTCTTT.

The V call is TRBV5-1, the J call TRBJ2-7; D not certain. The germline gives CDR1 SGHRS, CDR2 YFSETQ. V lost 0 bases to trimming and J lost 1 base, with 8 bases between them. The CDR3 length is 14 residues. The CDR3 loop is CASSLASSSYEQYF. The CDR3 region has the DNA TGCGCCAGCAGCTTGGCCAGTTCTTCCTACGAGCAGTACTTC.

V usage is TRBV7-9 and J usage is TRBJ1-1; weak D call: TRBD1 (5 bases). Between the trimmed V and J ends, which lost 5 bases and 2 bases, there was a span of 12 bases. Germline CDR1 and CDR2: SEHNR and FQNEAQ (reference sequence). CDR3 length: 14 residues. The chain's CDR3 is CASSENTGNTEAFF. CDR3 nucleotides: TGTGCCAGCAGCGAAAATACAGGAAACACTGAAGCTTTCTTT.

The chain joins TRBV2 to TRBJ1-2; possible D gene TRBD1, 6 bases. CDR3 length equals 13 residues. V lost 6 bases to trimming and J lost 2 bases, with 10 bases between them. Germline loops: CDR1 SNHLY, CDR2 FYNNEI. The CDR3 nucleotides are TGTGCCAGCAGCACGACAGGAAACTATGGCTACACCTTC. Amino acid sequence: CASSTTGNYGYTF.

This rearrangement joins TRBV9 to TRBJ2-3; 10 bases agree with TRBD2. With 0 bases clipped from V and 2 bases from J, the junction kept 9 bases outside the gene matches. This CDR3 spans 18 amino acids. CDR1 SGDLS and CDR2 YYNGEE come from the germline V gene. CDR3 coding DNA: TGTGCCAGCAGCGTAGTGGATCCTAGCGGGGGATTCACAGATACGCAGTATTTT. It is translated as CASSVVDPSGGFTDTQYF.

The chain combines TRBV19 with TRBJ2-1, with D tentatively TRBD2 (7 bases). Between the trimmed V and J ends, which lost 1 base and 0 bases, there was a span of 10 bases. The CDR3 contains 16 residues. The V gene's germline CDR1 is LNHDA and CDR2 SQIVND (reference sequence). Written as DNA, the CDR3 is TGTGCCAGTAGTATAGTGGGGGGGCTCTCCTACAATGAGCAGTTCTTC. Protein: CASSIVGGLSYNEQFF.